These 13 T cell receptor beta chains were all obtained from the same sample, sequenced in a study of cytomegalovirus exposure and HLA in healthy donors. Clones were sequenced by immunoSEQ multiplex PCR, and TCRdb holds only the in-frame ones, with some missing. Here the sample spans some 140,000 clones, 65% to 90% being singletons. The sequencing input was PBMCs. The receptors stem from a man between 18 and 29 years old in good health and CMV-seropositive.

This clone was seen just once. The chain employs TRBV19 and TRBJ2-5; 10 bases line up with TRBD2. The CDR3 sequence is 15 residues long. Germline V CDR1 and CDR2: LNHDA, SQIVND (reference sequence). V shed 4 bases and J 0 bases; nucleotides not matched to a gene: 2. CDR3 residues: CASSTSGGYQETQYF. The CDR3 DNA sequence: TGTGCCAGTAGTACTAGCGGGGGCTACCAAGAGACCCAGTACTTC.

The chain recombines TRBV20-1 with TRBJ2-2; D not resolved. Germline CDR1 is DFQATT and CDR2 is SNEGSKA (reference sequence). This CDR3 contains 11 residues. With 4 bases removed from V and 8 bases from J, the gap between germline ends came to 8 bases. The CDR3 sequence: CSANLLGELFF. The DNA of the CDR3 is TGCAGTGCTAATCTCCTTGGGGAGCTGTTTTTT.

The V gene is TRBV27, the J gene TRBJ1-2, with D possibly matching TRBD1 (6 bases). Germline CDR1 reads MNHEY; CDR2 reads SMNVEV (reference sequence). The CDR3 is 15 residues long. Trimming left V 4 bases short and J 4 bases short, with 16 bases between. The CDR3 loop is CASSSTGAISYGYTF. The CDR3, as DNA: TGTGCCAGCAGTTCGACAGGAGCCATATCCTATGGCTACACCTTC.

V usage is TRBV30 and J usage is TRBJ1-1, with D perhaps TRBD1 (6 bases). The CDR3 runs 15 residues. Germline V CDR1 and CDR2: GTSNPN, SVGIG (reference sequence). The V gene lost 2 bases and the J gene lost 3 bases, with 16 bases spanning the gap. The CDR3 here is CAWSRTVKLDTEAFF. CDR3 DNA sequence: TGTGCCTGGAGTAGGACAGTAAAGTTGGACACTGAAGCTTTCTTT.

The chain couples TRBV5-4 to TRBJ2-7; tentatively, D is TRBD1 (6 bases). This CDR3 has 14 residues. Trimming shortened V by 1 base and J by 5 bases, and 13 bases separated the two germline ends. Germline CDR1 is SGHNT and CDR2 is YYREEE (reference sequence). In DNA form, the CDR3 reads TGTGCCAGCAGCTTGTCAGGGGTGAGGAACGAGCAGTACTTC. It yields the protein CASSLSGVRNEQYF.

The chain has TRBV27 and TRBJ2-3, with 11 nucleotides matching TRBD2. J lost 1 base, V lost 0 bases, and 9 bases had no gene match. Germline V gene data show CDR1 as MNHEY and CDR2 as SMNVEV (reference sequence). The CDR3 has 19 residues. The CDR3 sequence is CASSLSSLAGGGRTDTQYF. The CDR3 DNA is TGTGCCAGCAGTTTATCCAGCCTAGCGGGAGGCGGGCGCACAGATACGCAGTATTTT.

This chain joins TRBV4-2 and TRBJ2-1; 8 nucleotides agree with TRBD2. The CDR3 sequence is 17 residues long. Losses at the gene ends were 0 bases for V and 6 bases for J; bases not matched to a gene: 10. The germline V gene encodes CDR1 LGHNA and CDR2 YNFKEQ. The CDR3 DNA is TGTGCCAGCAGCCAAGATCGAGACGGGAGGGCCGGCAATGAGCAGTTCTTC. It translates to CASSQDRDGRAGNEQFF.

This sequence joins TRBV7-3 and TRBJ2-3, with 9 bases fitting TRBD1. CDR3 size: 16 residues. Per the germline V gene, CDR1 is SGHTA and CDR2 is FQGTGA. V dropped 4 bases and J dropped 4; count of bases not matched to a gene: 9. The CDR3: CASSWGQGGFADTQYF. Here the CDR3 DNA reads TGTGCCAGCAGCTGGGGACAGGGAGGGTTCGCAGATACGCAGTATTTT.

The gene calls are TRBV7-9 and TRBJ2-5; maybe TRBD2 (5 bases). Germline assignment: CDR1 SEHNR and CDR2 FQNEAQ (reference sequence). V was cut by 5 bases and J by 9 bases, with 10 bases left in between. This CDR3 comprises 11 residues. This CDR3 is CASSPGWSQYF. CDR3 nucleotides: TGTGCCAGCAGCCCGGGGTGGTCCCAGTACTTC.

The rearrangement uses TRBV7-2 and TRBJ1-6, with 9 bases fitting TRBD1. The V gene's germline CDR1 is SGHTA and CDR2 FQGNSA. The CDR3 length is 14 residues. V shed 5 bases, J shed 7 bases, and the junction held 3 bases outside the gene matches. Here the CDR3 reads CASSITGGNSPLHF. Written as DNA, the CDR3 is TGTGCCAGCAGCATCACAGGGGGCAATTCACCCCTCCACTTT.

This chain links TRBV4-3 with TRBJ2-7; 11 bases agree with TRBD1. After removal of 1 base from V and 7 bases from J, the junction contained 3 bases not matched to a gene. The CDR3 runs 14 residues. Per the germline V gene, CDR1 is LGHNA and CDR2 is YSLEER. CDR3 residues: CASSQAGQGGEQYF. The CDR3 DNA follows: TGCGCCAGCAGCCAAGCGGGACAGGGGGGTGAGCAGTACTTC.

This sequence joins TRBV29-1 and TRBJ2-7, with TRBD2 matching 9 bases. V trimming: 4 bases; J trimming: 5 bases; junction bases outside the gene matches: 6. There are 13 residues in the CDR3. Germline V gene sequence: CDR1 SQVTM, CDR2 ANQGSEA. The DNA for the CDR3 is TGCAGCGTTGGGCCCGCGGGGGGGAACGAGCAGTACTTC. Protein: CSVGPAGGNEQYF.

The chain has TRBV2 and TRBJ1-3, with D possibly matching TRBD1 (6 bases). Per the germline V gene, CDR1 is SNHLY and CDR2 is FYNNEI. The CDR3 sequence is 17 residues long. Trimming removed 2 bases at V and 3 bases at J, with 17 bases between. CDR3 in amino acids: CASSEMRGGVRGNTIYF. CDR3 bases: TGTGCCAGCAGTGAAATGCGGGGGGGCGTCCGTGGAAACACCATATATTTT.